These T cell receptor beta chains were read from a single sample in a study of OX40 agonist ivuxolimab in advanced cancers. Here immunoSEQ multiplex PCR was the method, and the copy in TCRdb shows in-frame clones only, minus some. The data contain around 41,000 clones, around 81% of them singletons. Sequencing used CD4+ or CD8+ T cells sorted from blood, obtained in a trial of the OX40 agonist ivuxolimab. The receptors were gathered from an adult with an advanced solid tumor such as melanoma, head and neck, liver or kidney cancer. The CDR3 runs from the conserved cysteine through the conserved F or W. Each record gives: J gene, clone size, D gene, V gene, CDR3 DNA, CDR3 protein. The D gene is left open where the match is weak. For some rows the clone size is stated as once, few or many, or as a class when expanded; others skip it.

j_gene: TRBJ1-1; abundance: .; d_gene: TRBD1; v_gene: TRBV18; CDR3nt: TGTGCCAGCTCACAAGGACAGGGGGCTATCGGTGAAGCTTTCTTT; CDR3aa: CASSQGQGAIGEAFF
j_gene: TRBJ2-2; abundance: .; d_gene: .; v_gene: TRBV28; CDR3nt: TGTGCCAGCACCCCTAGAGGGGGGAACACCGGGGAGCTGTTTTTT; CDR3aa: CASTPRGGNTGELFF
j_gene: TRBJ2-1; abundance: once; d_gene: TRBD2; v_gene: TRBV29-1; CDR3nt: TGCAGCGTTGCACCCGGGGGGGTTGATGAGCAGTTCTTC; CDR3aa: CSVAPGGVDEQFF
j_gene: TRBJ1-6; abundance: .; d_gene: .; v_gene: TRBV29-1; CDR3nt: TGCAGCGTACTGACAGGTTCGGCCCTCCACTTT; CDR3aa: CSVLTGSALHF
j_gene: TRBJ2-5; abundance: once; d_gene: .; v_gene: TRBV10-3; CDR3nt: TGTGCCATCAGCCCGGGACAAATCAGGGAGACCCAGTACTTC; CDR3aa: CAISPGQIRETQYF
j_gene: TRBJ1-1; abundance: few; d_gene: .; v_gene: TRBV18; CDR3nt: TGTGCCAGCTCGCCAATGAACACTGAAGCTTTCTTT; CDR3aa: CASSPMNTEAFF
j_gene: TRBJ2-1; abundance: .; d_gene: .; v_gene: TRBV7-3; CDR3nt: TGTGCCAGCAGCTTAGGACCCCGCACAGGGTCCTACAATGAGCAGTTCTTC; CDR3aa: CASSLGPRTGSYNEQFF
j_gene: TRBJ2-1; abundance: .; d_gene: .; v_gene: TRBV6-6; CDR3nt: TGTGCCAGCAGCACCTCTGGCTCCTACAATGAGCAGTTCTTC; CDR3aa: CASSTSGSYNEQFF
j_gene: TRBJ2-1; abundance: .; d_gene: TRBD2; v_gene: TRBV19; CDR3nt: TGTGCCAGTACTCAAGGAAGGTTTACCAGCGGGAGCTCCTACAATGAGCAGTTCTTC; CDR3aa: CASTQGRFTSGSSYNEQFF
j_gene: TRBJ2-7; abundance: .; d_gene: .; v_gene: TRBV6-6; CDR3nt: TGTGCCAGCAGTCAAGCCGGGGCCGAGCAGTACTTC; CDR3aa: CASSQAGAEQYF
j_gene: TRBJ2-3; abundance: once; d_gene: TRBD2; v_gene: TRBV29-1; CDR3nt: TGCAGCGTTGAAGATTTAGCGGGAGCCACAGATACGCAGTATTTT; CDR3aa: CSVEDLAGATDTQYF
j_gene: TRBJ1-4; abundance: .; d_gene: .; v_gene: TRBV2; CDR3nt: TGTGCCAGCAGTGGAAACAGGGAAAAACTGTTTTTT; CDR3aa: CASSGNREKLFF
j_gene: TRBJ2-7; abundance: .; d_gene: .; v_gene: TRBV2; CDR3nt: TGTGCCAGCAATCAGCGGACGAACGAGCAGTACTTC; CDR3aa: CASNQRTNEQYF
j_gene: TRBJ2-2; abundance: .; d_gene: TRBD1; v_gene: TRBV19; CDR3nt: TGTGCCAGTAGTATGAGGGGGCGGACCGGGGAGCTGTTTTTT; CDR3aa: CASSMRGRTGELFF
j_gene: TRBJ2-5; abundance: .; d_gene: TRBD2; v_gene: TRBV19; CDR3nt: TGTGCCAGTAGTATGACTAGCACCCAAGAGACCCAGTACTTC; CDR3aa: CASSMTSTQETQYF
j_gene: TRBJ2-1; abundance: .; d_gene: .; v_gene: TRBV9; CDR3nt: TGTGCCAGCAGCCCCTTCTTGGGCGGCCGTGCGGAGGAGCAGTTCTTC; CDR3aa: CASSPFLGGRAEEQFF
j_gene: TRBJ2-1; abundance: .; d_gene: .; v_gene: TRBV11-3; CDR3nt: TGTGCCAGCAGCTTAGGCTCGCGGGGGCAGTTCTTC; CDR3aa: CASSLGSRGQFF
j_gene: TRBJ2-1; abundance: .; d_gene: .; v_gene: TRBV11-3; CDR3nt: TGTGCCAGCAGCTTAGAGGGCTTCAATGAGCAGTTCTTC; CDR3aa: CASSLEGFNEQFF
j_gene: TRBJ2-1; abundance: .; d_gene: .; v_gene: TRBV19; CDR3nt: TGTGCCAGTAGTATCTTACCGGGAGCCCCGAGGGACAATGAGCAGTTCTTC; CDR3aa: CASSILPGAPRDNEQFF